Below are 26 T cell receptor beta chains sequenced from a single sample in a study of blood T cell repertoires in COVID-19. Measured with immunoSEQ multiplex PCR; TCRdb has only the in-frame clones, and not every one. Of 25,000 to 30,000 clones in the sample, more than 75% are singletons; the top ten hold under 50%. The sequenced material came from peripheral blood. These receptors originate from a woman aged 70-85 years with acute or convalescent COVID-19.

The chain recombines TRBV7-9 with TRBJ1-3, with D hard to call. There are 14 residues in the CDR3. Germline loops: CDR1 SEHNR, CDR2 FQNEAQ (reference sequence). V lost 3 bases to trimming and J lost 2 bases, with 8 bases between them. CDR3 sequence: CASSLGSAGNTIYF. As DNA, the CDR3 is TGTGCCAGCAGCTTGGGGAGTGCTGGAAACACCATATATTTT.

This chain joins TRBV9 and TRBJ1-1, with 7 bases identical to TRBD1. The CDR3 is 13 residues long. Germline V lookup: CDR1 SGDLS, CDR2 YYNGEE. V shed 3 bases, J shed 9 bases, and the junction held 8 bases outside the gene matches. The DNA for the CDR3 is TGTGCCAGCAGCGCGGGGACAGCCCAACAAGCTTTCTTT. This translates into CASSAGTAQQAFF.

The chain links TRBV9 to TRBJ2-5; tentative D call: TRBD2 (6 bases). Between the trimmed V and J ends, which lost 0 bases and 3 bases, there was a span of 9 bases. Germline CDR1 is SGDLS and CDR2 is YYNGEE. This CDR3 has 14 residues. This CDR3 reads CASSVVAGKETQYF. CDR3 DNA sequence: TGTGCCAGCAGCGTAGTGGCGGGAAAAGAGACCCAGTACTTC.

The chain carries TRBV6-5 and TRBJ2-5, with 9 bases lining up with TRBD1. Germline V gene data show CDR1 as MNHEY and CDR2 as SVGAGI. With 0 bases clipped from V and 4 bases from J, the junction kept 6 bases outside the gene matches. CDR3 length: 16 amino acids. This CDR3 reads CASSYSTGQGGETQYF. The CDR3 coding sequence is TGTGCCAGCAGTTACTCAACGGGACAGGGTGGAGAGACCCAGTACTTC.

V and J are TRBV27 and TRBJ1-2; 7 nucleotides align to TRBD1. This CDR3 region has 15 residues. V gave up 4 bases and J gave up 3 bases; unmatched junction bases: 8. Germline V gene lookup returns CDR1 MNHEY and CDR2 SMNVEV (reference sequence). CDR3 region: CASSSSTGPDYGYTF. The CDR3 bases are TGTGCCAGCAGTTCCTCGACAGGGCCCGACTATGGCTACACCTTC.

The rearrangement uses TRBV19 and TRBJ2-1; 8 nucleotides align to TRBD1. Germline assignment: CDR1 LNHDA and CDR2 SQIVND (reference sequence). V shed 1 base and J 10 bases; nucleotides not matched to a gene: 3. This CDR3 is built from 13 residues. This CDR3 reads CASSIAGGDEQFF. The CDR3 DNA is TGTGCCAGTAGTATAGCAGGGGGCGACGAGCAGTTCTTC. Supplemented by reference TRBV19 and TRBJ2-1, the full variable domain reads DGGITQSPKYLFRKEGQNVTLSCEQNLNHDAMYWYRQDPGQGLRLIYYSQIVNDFQKGDIAEGYSVSREKKESFPLTVTSAQKNPTAFYLCASSIAGGDEQFFGPGTRLTVL.

This chain connects TRBV20-1 to TRBJ2-7; D unresolved. The germline CDR1 and CDR2 sequences are DFQATT and SNEGSKA (reference sequence). This CDR3 is 12 amino acids long. V was shortened by 3 bases and J by 2 bases, with 8 bases between the two germline ends. The CDR3 is CSASGPTYEQYF. The CDR3 DNA follows: TGCAGTGCTAGTGGGCCCACCTACGAGCAGTACTTC.

The V gene is TRBV7-3, the J gene TRBJ2-5; D possibly corresponds to TRBD1 (6 bases). The CDR3 has 13 amino acids. V lost 5 bases to trimming and J lost 7 bases, with 14 bases between them. Germline V gene lookup returns CDR1 SGHTA and CDR2 FQGTGA. The CDR3 coding sequence is TGTGCCAGCAGCACACAGGGTCTCGGGACCCAGTACTTC. This codes for CASSTQGLGTQYF.

The chain uses TRBV3-1 (or the pseudogene TRBV3-2) and TRBJ2-5; tentatively, D is TRBD1 (6 bases). Germline V CDR1 and CDR2: LGHDT, YNNKEL (reference sequence). V lost 5 bases and J lost 0, with 16 bases in between. The CDR3 contains 16 residues. The CDR3 is CASSTRDKGYQETQYF. CDR3 DNA: TGTGCCAGCAGCACCCGGGACAAGGGGTACCAAGAGACCCAGTACTTC.

The chain joins TRBV6-5 to TRBJ1-4, with 10 bases identical to TRBD1. Trimming at V came to 5 bases and at J to 8 bases, leaving 5 bases not matched to a gene. Germline V gene data show CDR1 as MNHEY and CDR2 as SVGAGI. The CDR3 sequence is 14 residues long. The CDR3 DNA is TGTGCCAGCAGTAGAGGACAGGGGGGAGAAAAACTGTTTTTT. It specifies CASSRGQGGEKLFF.

The chain joins TRBV27 to TRBJ1-5; a weak D match, TRBD1 (6 bases). Looked up from germline, CDR1 is MNHEY and CDR2 is SMNVEV (reference sequence). The CDR3 covers 15 residues. Deletions cut 2 bases from V and 1 base from J, with 9 bases between. DNA of the CDR3: TGTGCCAGCAGTTTAATTCAGGGGAGCAATCAGCCCCAGCATTTT. This encodes CASSLIQGSNQPQHF.

In DNA, the CDR3 is TGTGCCTGGAGTAAGGGACAGGGAAACACTGAAGCTTTCTTT. Translation: CAWSKGQGNTEAFF. This chain links TRBV30 with TRBJ1-1, with 9 positions matching TRBD1. CDR3 size: 14 residues. With 2 bases clipped from V and 2 bases from J, the junction kept 3 bases outside the gene matches. Germline V gives CDR1 GTSNPN, CDR2 SVGIG (reference sequence).

The chain links TRBV27 to TRBJ2-1, with 8 positions matching TRBD1. The CDR3 is 15 amino acids. Trimming took 6 bases from V and 4 from J; bases not matched to a gene: 8. CDR1 MNHEY and CDR2 SMNVEV come from the germline V gene (reference sequence). This chain's CDR3 is CASSVGQGLYNEQFF. For the CDR3, the DNA is TGTGCCAGCAGCGTTGGACAGGGTCTTTACAATGAGCAGTTCTTC.

This clone has just one count. CDR3 coding DNA: TGTGCCAGCAGGCCAAACAGGGGGCGGCCTCAGCCCCAGCATTTT. As protein: CASRPNRGRPQPQHF. The rearrangement joins TRBV21-1 to TRBJ1-5; the table's D call of TRBD1 was not tested on the DNA. TRBV21-1 is reported as a pseudogene. CDR3 length: 15 amino acids.

Comments on this clone: Sequence at one end of the junction differs from germline and may be a read error. The chain links TRBV7-9 to TRBJ2-7, with D possibly being TRBD2 (5 bases). The CDR3 extends over 13 amino acids. Germline V gives CDR1 SEHNR, CDR2 FQNEAQ (reference sequence). The CDR3 region has the DNA TGTGCCAGCAGCTTACCGGGATTACCTAAATGGGACTTC. This sequence encodes CASSLPGLPKWDF.

This chain connects TRBV5-1 to TRBJ1-3, with TRBD1 identical over 7 bases. Germline loops: CDR1 SGHRS, CDR2 YFSETQ. This CDR3 spans 13 amino acids. The junction had 1 base not matched to a gene; V was cut back by 3 bases and J by 4 bases. The CDR3 DNA reads as TGCGCCAGCAGCTGGGGACAGGGAAACACCATATATTTT. Its translation is CASSWGQGNTIYF. Combining the CDR3 with reference TRBV5-1 and TRBJ1-3 gives the whole variable domain KAGVTQTPRYLIKTRGQQVTLSCSPISGHRSVSWYQQTPGQGLQFLFEYFSETQRNKGNFPGRFSGRQFSNSRSEMNVSTLELGDSALYLCASSWGQGNTIYFGEGSWLTVV.

The chain carries TRBV19 and TRBJ1-5; D unresolved. Germline loops: CDR1 LNHDA, CDR2 SQIVND (reference sequence). CDR3 length: 17 residues. V was shortened by 3 bases and J by 0 bases, with 15 bases between the two germline ends. CDR3: CASSIGGGQISNQPQHF. The CDR3, as DNA: TGTGCCAGTAGTATCGGTGGAGGGCAGATTAGCAATCAGCCCCAGCATTTT.

This clone was seen a few times. This chain connects TRBV5-5 to TRBJ2-1; D remains ambiguous. Deletions cut 4 bases from V and 4 bases from J, with 12 bases between. The CDR3 loop spans 14 amino acids. The germline V gene encodes CDR1 SGHKS and CDR2 YYEKEE (reference sequence). In DNA form, the CDR3 reads TGTGCCAGCAGCCAGATTCAGGATTACAATGAGCAGTTCTTC. It yields the protein CASSQIQDYNEQFF. The full variable domain, rest sourced from reference TRBV5-5 and TRBJ2-1, is DAGVTQSPTHLIKTRGQQVTLRCSPISGHKSVSWYQQVLGQGPQFIFQYYEKEERGRGNFPDRFSARQFPNYSSELNVNALLLGDSALYLCASSQIQDYNEQFFGPGTRLTVL.

In its sample, this clone was seen once. This chain connects TRBV28 to TRBJ1-1; the D gene is possibly TRBD1 (5 bases). The length of the CDR3 is 14 residues. CDR1 is MDHEN, CDR2 SYDVKM, per germline. V lost 6 bases to trimming and J lost 5 bases, with 16 bases between them. This chain's CDR3 is CASSSIHGATEAFF. For the CDR3, the DNA is TGTGCCAGCAGCTCAATACATGGGGCAACTGAAGCTTTCTTT.

This clone was recorded only once. The chain carries TRBV7-3 and TRBJ1-1; 7 nucleotides line up with TRBD1. The CDR3 consists of 13 residues. The ends lost 5 bases at V and 3 bases at J; junction bases unmatched: 3. Germline V lookup: CDR1 SGHTA, CDR2 FQGTGA. CDR3 coding DNA: TGTGCCAGCAGCCGTCAGGGGGACACTGAAGCTTTCTTT. Protein product: CASSRQGDTEAFF.

This clone was counted only a few times. Other nucleotide sequences in the sample specify the same CDR3. This chain uses TRBV6-5 with TRBJ1-2; weak D call: TRBD1 (5 bases). V dropped 5 bases and J dropped 2 bases, with 12 bases sitting between them. CDR3 size: 14 residues. CDR1 and CDR2 from the germline V gene are MNHEY and SVGAGI. The CDR3 is CASSPSGGNYGYTF. The DNA for the CDR3 is TGTGCCAGCAGTCCAAGTGGGGGGAACTATGGCTACACCTTC.

This chain joins TRBV28 and TRBJ1-5; D might be TRBD1 (5 bases). Trimming removed 6 bases from V and 4 bases from J, with 19 bases in between. The germline V gene encodes CDR1 MDHEN and CDR2 SYDVKM. There are 16 residues in the CDR3. CDR3 sequence reads: CASSFPLRGRNQPQHF. As DNA, the CDR3 is TGTGCCAGCAGCTTTCCCTTACGGGGGAGGAATCAGCCCCAGCATTTT.

This clone has only one observation. The chain carries TRBV7-9 and TRBJ1-5; D possibly corresponds to TRBD1 (6 bases). Germline values: CDR1 SEHNR, CDR2 FQNEAQ (reference sequence). The germline V and J ends were trimmed by 2 bases and 8 bases, with 10 bases remaining between them. This CDR3 has 13 residues. CDR3 coding DNA: TGTGCCAGCAGCTTAACAGGGAGCGAGCCCCAGCATTTT. Protein product: CASSLTGSEPQHF.

V and J are TRBV2 and TRBJ2-5; TRBD1 is a possible D gene (5 bases). This CDR3 comprises 13 residues. The germline CDR1 and CDR2 sequences are SNHLY and FYNNEI. V was shortened by 6 bases and J by 1 base, with 9 bases between the two germline ends. CDR3 in amino acids: CASRRTFQETQYF. Written as DNA, the CDR3 is TGTGCCAGCAGAAGGACATTCCAAGAGACCCAGTACTTC. The whole variable domain, filled in from reference TRBV2 and TRBJ2-5, reads EPEVTQTPSHQVTQMGQEVILRCVPISNHLYFYWYRQILGQKVEFLVSFYNNEISEKSEIFDDQFSVERPDGSNFTLKIRSTKLEDSAMYFCASRRTFQETQYFGPGTRLLVL.

The chain links TRBV19 to TRBJ2-7, with D possibly TRBD1 on 5 matching bases. V was cut by 1 base and J by 3 bases, with 19 bases left in between. The CDR3 runs 17 residues. Per the germline V gene, CDR1 is LNHDA and CDR2 is SQIVND (reference sequence). CDR3 loop: CASSIVPPGQGDYEQYF. In nucleotides, the CDR3 is TGTGCCAGTAGTATAGTCCCGCCAGGGCAAGGGGACTACGAGCAGTACTTC.

This rearrangement joins TRBV7-6 to TRBJ1-3; D is ambiguous. This CDR3 contains 16 residues. Germline V gives CDR1 SGHVS, CDR2 FNYEAQ. V was clipped by 2 bases and J by 0 bases, with 11 bases between them. CDR3: CASSLSLSSSGNTIYF. The DNA for the CDR3 is TGTGCCAGCAGCTTATCTCTTTCCAGCTCTGGAAACACCATATATTTT.